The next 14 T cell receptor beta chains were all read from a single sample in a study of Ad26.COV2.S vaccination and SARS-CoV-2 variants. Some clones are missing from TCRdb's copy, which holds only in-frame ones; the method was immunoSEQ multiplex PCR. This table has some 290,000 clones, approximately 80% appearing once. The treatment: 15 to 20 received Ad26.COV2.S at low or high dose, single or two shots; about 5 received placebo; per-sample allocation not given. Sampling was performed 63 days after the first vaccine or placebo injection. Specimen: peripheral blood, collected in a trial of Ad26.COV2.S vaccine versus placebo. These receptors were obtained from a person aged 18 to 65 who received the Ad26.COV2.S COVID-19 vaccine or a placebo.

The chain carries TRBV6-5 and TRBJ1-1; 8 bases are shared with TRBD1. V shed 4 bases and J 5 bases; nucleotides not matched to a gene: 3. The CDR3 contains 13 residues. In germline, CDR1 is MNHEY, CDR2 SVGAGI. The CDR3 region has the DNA TGTGCCAGCAGTTCCGGACAGGGAACTGAAGCTTTCTTT. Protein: CASSSGQGTEAFF.

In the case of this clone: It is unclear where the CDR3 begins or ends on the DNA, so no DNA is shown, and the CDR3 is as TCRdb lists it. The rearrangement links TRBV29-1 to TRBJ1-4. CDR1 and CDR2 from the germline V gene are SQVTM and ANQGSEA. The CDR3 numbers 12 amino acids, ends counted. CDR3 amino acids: CSVGIGIGILQF.

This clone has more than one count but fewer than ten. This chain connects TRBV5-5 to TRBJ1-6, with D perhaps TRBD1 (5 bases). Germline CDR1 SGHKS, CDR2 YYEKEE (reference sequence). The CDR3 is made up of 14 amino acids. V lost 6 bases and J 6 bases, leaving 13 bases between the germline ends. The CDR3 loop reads CASTLNRINSPLHF. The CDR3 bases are TGTGCCAGCACCCTCAACAGGATTAATTCACCCCTCCACTTT.

This chain's CDR3 is CASNPTGFGNTIYF. CDR3 nucleotide sequence: TGTGCCAGCAACCCTACAGGGTTCGGAAACACCATATATTTT. The J gene is TRBJ1-3, the V gene TRBV28; D might be TRBD1 (6 bases). Between the trimmed V and J ends, which lost 7 bases and 4 bases, there was a span of 14 bases. The CDR3 length is 14 residues. Germline CDR1 is MDHEN and CDR2 is SYDVKM. The whole variable domain, remainder taken from reference TRBV28 and TRBJ1-3, is DVKVTQSSRYLVKRTGEKVFLECVQDMDHENMFWYRQDPGLGLRLIYFSYDVKMKEKGDIPEGYSVSREKKERFSLILESASTNQTSMYLCASNPTGFGNTIYFGEGSWLTVV.

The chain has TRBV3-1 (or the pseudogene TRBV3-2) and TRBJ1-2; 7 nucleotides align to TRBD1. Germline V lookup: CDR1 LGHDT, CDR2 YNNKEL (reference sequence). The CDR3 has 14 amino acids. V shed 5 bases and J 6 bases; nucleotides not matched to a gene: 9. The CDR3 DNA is TGTGCCAGCAGCTTACCGGACAGGAGCCATGGCTACACCTTC. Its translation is CASSLPDRSHGYTF.

The CDR3 DNA is TGTGCCAGCAGCCTAAGGACAGGGAGTGGCAATGAGCAGTTCTTC. It encodes CASSLRTGSGNEQFF. The gene calls are TRBV6-6 and TRBJ2-1, with TRBD1 matching over 8 bases. Germline CDR1 reads MNHNY; CDR2 reads SVGAGI (reference sequence). This CDR3 is built from 15 residues. Trimming removed 6 bases from V and 6 bases from J; junction bases left unmatched: 10.

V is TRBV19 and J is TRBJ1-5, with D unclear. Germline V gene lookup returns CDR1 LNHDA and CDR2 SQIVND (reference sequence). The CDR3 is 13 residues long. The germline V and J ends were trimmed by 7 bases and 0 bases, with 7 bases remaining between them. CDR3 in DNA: TGTGCCAGTAACCGGTATAGCAATCAGCCCCAGCATTTT. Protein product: CASNRYSNQPQHF.

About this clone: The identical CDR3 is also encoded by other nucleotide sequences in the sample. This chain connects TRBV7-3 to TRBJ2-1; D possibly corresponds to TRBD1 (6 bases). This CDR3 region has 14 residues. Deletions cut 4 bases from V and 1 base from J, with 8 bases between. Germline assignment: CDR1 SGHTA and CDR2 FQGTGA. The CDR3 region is CASSSDSSYNEQFF. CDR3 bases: TGTGCCAGCAGCTCGGACAGTTCCTACAATGAGCAGTTCTTC. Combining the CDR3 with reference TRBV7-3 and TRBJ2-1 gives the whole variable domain GAGVSQTPSNKVTEKGKYVELRCDPISGHTALYWYRQSLGQGPEFLIYFQGTGAADDSGLPNDRFFAVRPEGSVSTLKIQRTERGDSAVYLCASSSDSSYNEQFFGPGTRLTVL.

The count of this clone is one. The DNA of the CDR3 is TGCGCCAGCAGCTACACAGGGGTAAACACTGAAGCTTTCTTT. Its protein product is CASSYTGVNTEAFF. The rearrangement joins TRBV5-1 to TRBJ1-1; TRBD1 agrees at 7 bases. Germline CDR1 SGHRS, CDR2 YFSETQ. This CDR3 spans 14 amino acids. V lost 3 bases to trimming and J lost 2 bases; unmatched junction nucleotides: 4.

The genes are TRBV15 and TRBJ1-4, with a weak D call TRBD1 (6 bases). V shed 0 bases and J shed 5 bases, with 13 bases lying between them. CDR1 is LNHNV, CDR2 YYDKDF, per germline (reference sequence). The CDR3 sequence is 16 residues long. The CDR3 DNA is TGTGCCACCAGCAGAGATCTTACAGGGCCGAATGAAAAACTGTTTTTT. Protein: CATSRDLTGPNEKLFF.

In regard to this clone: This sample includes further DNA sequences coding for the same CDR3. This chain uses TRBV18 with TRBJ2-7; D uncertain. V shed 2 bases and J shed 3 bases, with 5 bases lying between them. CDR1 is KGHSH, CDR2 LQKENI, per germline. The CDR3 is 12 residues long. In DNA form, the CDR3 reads TGTGCCAGCTCACCAACGGACTACGAGCAGTACTTC. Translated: CASSPTDYEQYF.

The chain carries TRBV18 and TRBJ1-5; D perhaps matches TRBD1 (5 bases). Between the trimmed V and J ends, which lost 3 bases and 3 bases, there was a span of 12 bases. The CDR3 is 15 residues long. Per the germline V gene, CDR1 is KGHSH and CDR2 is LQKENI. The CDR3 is CASSPPGPANQPQHF. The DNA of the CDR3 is TGTGCCAGCTCACCTCCGGGGCCTGCCAATCAGCCCCAGCATTTT.

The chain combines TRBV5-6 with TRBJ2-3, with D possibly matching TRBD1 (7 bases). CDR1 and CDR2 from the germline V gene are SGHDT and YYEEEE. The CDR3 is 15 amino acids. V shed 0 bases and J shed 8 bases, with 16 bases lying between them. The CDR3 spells CASSLGSGGPGTQYF. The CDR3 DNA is TGTGCCAGCAGCTTGGGATCAGGGGGGCCGGGTACGCAGTATTTT.

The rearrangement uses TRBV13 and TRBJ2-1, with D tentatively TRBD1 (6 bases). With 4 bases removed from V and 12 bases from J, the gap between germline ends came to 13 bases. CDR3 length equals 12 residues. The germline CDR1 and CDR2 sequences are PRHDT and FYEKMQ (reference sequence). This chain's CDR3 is CASSSWTEGQFF. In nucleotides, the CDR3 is TGTGCCAGCAGCTCCTGGACAGAGGGGCAGTTCTTC.